A single sample gave rise to the 27 T cell receptor beta chains below, sequenced in a study of blood T cell repertoires in COVID-19. Sequencing was performed with immunoSEQ multiplex PCR; in TCRdb, only in-frame clones are kept and a portion is missing. The sample includes some 290,000 clones, roughly 86% seen only once; the top ten take over 8.5%. Sequencing input: PBMCs or T cells enriched from blood (not recorded which). Every receptor here comes from a woman aged 30 to 39 who had recovered from COVID-19.

The chain carries TRBV7-9 and TRBJ2-7, with 9 bases lining up with TRBD1. Germline lookup yields CDR1 SEHNR and CDR2 FQNEAQ (reference sequence). Losses at the gene ends were 2 bases for V and 3 bases for J; bases not matched to a gene: 8. The CDR3 loop spans 16 amino acids. CDR3 DNA: TGTGCCAGCAGCTTATGGCTGGGGACAGGGAACTACGAGCAGTACTTC. Translating it yields CASSLWLGTGNYEQYF.

CDR3 nucleotide sequence: TGTGCTAGTGGTTTGGTACTTTGGGGGGACTCGGCCAAAAACATTCAGTACTTC. The encoded protein is CASGLVLWGDSAKNIQYF. J is TRBJ2-4 and V is TRBV12-5; perhaps TRBD2 as D (6 bases). Trimming removed 0 bases from V and 1 base from J, with 16 bases in between. Germline V lookup: CDR1 LGHNT, CDR2 FRNRAP. The CDR3 runs 18 residues.

The chain joins TRBV6-1 to TRBJ1-2, with D perhaps TRBD1 (5 bases). The CDR3 extends over 14 amino acids. The V and J ends lost 2 bases and 5 bases respectively, with 12 bases between them. Germline V lookup: CDR1 MNHNS, CDR2 SASEGT. The CDR3 spells CASSEPDSGYGYTF. As DNA, the CDR3 is TGTGCCAGCAGTGAACCAGACAGTGGGTATGGCTACACCTTC.

The J gene is TRBJ1-5, the V gene TRBV20-1, with 7 positions matching TRBD1. The CDR3 has 17 amino acids. V lost 3 bases and J lost 0; bases outside the gene matches: 11. From germline, CDR1 is DFQATT and CDR2 SNEGSKA (reference sequence). This chain's CDR3 is CSASIVRGRRSNQPQHF. CDR3 bases: TGCAGTGCTAGTATCGTTAGGGGGCGACGTAGCAATCAGCCCCAGCATTTT.

The chain combines TRBV11-2 with TRBJ2-1; the D gene is possibly TRBD1 (6 bases). The germline V gene encodes CDR1 SGHAT and CDR2 FQNNGV. Between the trimmed V and J ends, which lost 5 bases and 0 bases, there was a span of 17 bases. The length of the CDR3 is 17 residues. This CDR3 reads CASSPSRGQTSYNEQFF. In nucleotides, the CDR3 is TGTGCCAGCAGCCCCAGTAGGGGACAAACCTCCTACAATGAGCAGTTCTTC.

The chain recombines TRBV29-1 with TRBJ2-7, with TRBD1 matching over 9 bases. V gave up 5 bases and J gave up 3 bases; unmatched junction bases: 2. Germline CDR1 SQVTM, CDR2 ANQGSEA. This CDR3 has 12 residues. The CDR3 DNA reads TGCAGCGTTACGGGACAGGGCTACGAGCAGTACTTC. Protein: CSVTGQGYEQYF.

Concerning this clone: One end of the junction is discordant with germline, which a read error may explain. The CDR3 DNA is TGTGCTAGCAGCCTGGGACTAGCGGGAGGGAGAGAGACCCAGTACTTC. This sequence encodes CASSLGLAGGRETQYF. The chain employs TRBV7-7 and TRBJ2-5, with 16 positions matching TRBD2. There are 16 residues in the CDR3. From germline, CDR1 is SSHAT and CDR2 FNYEAQ (reference sequence).

This sequence joins TRBV2 and TRBJ1-6; no clear D. The V gene lost 1 base and the J gene lost 9 bases, with 13 bases spanning the gap. The CDR3 is 15 residues long. Germline CDR1 and CDR2: SNHLY and FYNNEI. The CDR3, as DNA: TGTGCCAGCAGTGAAGTCGGGTGGAGTCCTTCACCCCTCCACTTT. It encodes CASSEVGWSPSPLHF.

V is TRBV20-1 and J is TRBJ1-4, with D unclear. Looked up from germline, CDR1 is DFQATT and CDR2 is SNEGSKA (reference sequence). This CDR3 comprises 13 residues. V lost 3 bases and J lost 10, with 15 bases in between. The CDR3 DNA sequence: TGCAGTGCTAGTGAAGTTTTGGCGGGAAAACTGTTTTTT. Translation gives CSASEVLAGKLFF.

The rearrangement links TRBV13 to TRBJ2-3, with no clear D. V lost 4 bases to trimming and J lost 5 bases, with 7 bases between them. The germline V gene encodes CDR1 PRHDT and CDR2 FYEKMQ (reference sequence). There are 12 residues in the CDR3. Here the CDR3 reads CASSSNRDTQYF. The CDR3 nucleotides are TGTGCCAGCAGCTCAAATAGAGATACGCAGTATTTT.

The CDR3: CASSLLAESNYGYTF. For the CDR3, the DNA is TGTGCCAGCAGTTTATTGGCAGAATCTAACTATGGCTACACCTTC. The J gene is TRBJ1-2, the V gene TRBV28; D gene unclear. The CDR3 runs 15 residues. Trimming pared 1 base from V and 0 bases from J, leaving 9 bases between. Germline CDR1 reads MDHEN; CDR2 reads SYDVKM.

The DNA for the CDR3 is TGTGCCAGCAGCGTAGCACTAGCGGGCTTCTACGAGCAGTACTTC. Amino acids: CASSVALAGFYEQYF. The chain joins TRBV9 to TRBJ2-7; 9 bases are shared with TRBD2. CDR1 SGDLS and CDR2 YYNGEE come from the germline V gene. Unmatched junction bases numbered 4, after V lost 0 bases and J lost 3 bases. The CDR3 spans 15 residues.

Concerning this clone: Germline is not matched at one junction end, which may reflect a read error. The V call is TRBV28, the J call TRBJ1-1; TRBD1 might be the D (6 bases). Per germline, CDR1 MDHEN and CDR2 SYDVKM. This CDR3 spans 14 amino acids. CDR3 sequence (DNA): TGTGCCAGCAGTTCACTTGACAGGCCCAGGCCGGGGATCTTT. This translates into CASSSLDRPRPGIF.

V and J are TRBV7-2 and TRBJ1-2, with a weak D call TRBD1 (6 bases). Trimming left V 2 bases short and J 4 bases short, with 11 bases between. Germline-derived CDR1 and CDR2 are SGHTA and FQGNSA. The CDR3 extends over 14 amino acids. The CDR3 region is CASSLTGQLYGYTF. In DNA form, the CDR3 reads TGTGCCAGCAGCTTAACAGGGCAACTCTATGGCTACACCTTC.

V gene TRBV7-2 combines with J gene TRBJ2-2; 8 bases match TRBD2. Looked up from germline, CDR1 is SGHTA and CDR2 is FQGNSA. The CDR3 is 15 residues long. V dropped 5 bases and J dropped 8; count of bases not matched to a gene: 10. DNA for the CDR3: TGTGCCAGCAGCCCCACGGAGCGGGGGTGGGGGGAGCTGTTTTTT. Its protein product is CASSPTERGWGELFF.

The chain has TRBV11-2 and TRBJ1-5; the match to TRBD1 covers 7 bases. V lost 7 bases to trimming and J lost 6 bases; unmatched junction nucleotides: 6. The CDR3 has 13 amino acids. The germline V gene encodes CDR1 SGHAT and CDR2 FQNNGV. The CDR3 reads CASTGGVGQPQHF. For the CDR3, the DNA is TGTGCCAGCACAGGGGGTGTAGGTCAGCCCCAGCATTTT.

The V gene is TRBV11-3, the J gene TRBJ1-1, with 10 bases that match TRBD1. Looked up from germline, CDR1 is SGHNT and CDR2 is YENEEA. The V and J ends lost 0 bases and 3 bases, in that order; junction bases with no gene match: 13. This CDR3 is 19 amino acids long. The CDR3 sequence is CASSLDGTGDIGFYTEAFF. CDR3 coding DNA: TGTGCCAGCAGCTTAGACGGGACAGGGGATATTGGGTTTTACACTGAAGCTTTCTTT.

V is TRBV30 and J is TRBJ1-5; no definite D call. CDR3 length equals 14 residues. Germline V gives CDR1 GTSNPN, CDR2 SVGIG (reference sequence). The V end lost 2 bases, the J end lost 2 bases, and 10 bases lay between the germline ends. CDR3 protein: CAWSREYGNQPQHF. The CDR3 DNA is TGTGCCTGGAGTAGAGAGTACGGCAATCAGCCCCAGCATTTT. Together with reference TRBV30 and TRBJ1-5, the CDR3 gives the full variable domain: SQTIHQWPATLVQPVGSPLSLECTVEGTSNPNLYWYRQAAGRGLQLLFYSVGIGQISSEVPQNLSASRPQDRQFILSSKKLLLSDSGFYLCAWSREYGNQPQHFGDGTRLSIL.

The chain uses TRBV5-5 and TRBJ2-1; weak D call: TRBD1 (7 bases). Germline V gene data show CDR1 as SGHKS and CDR2 as YYEKEE (reference sequence). Trimming pared 5 bases from V and 0 bases from J, leaving 9 bases between. This CDR3 is built from 14 residues. The CDR3 spells CASRRDSSYNEQFF. CDR3 nucleotides: TGTGCCAGCAGGCGGGACAGCTCCTACAATGAGCAGTTCTTC. The whole variable domain, remainder taken from reference TRBV5-5 and TRBJ2-1, is DAGVTQSPTHLIKTRGQQVTLRCSPISGHKSVSWYQQVLGQGPQFIFQYYEKEERGRGNFPDRFSARQFPNYSSELNVNALLLGDSALYLCASRRDSSYNEQFFGPGTRLTVL.

The chain couples TRBV6-5 to TRBJ2-1, with 7 bases fitting TRBD1. V trimming: 2 bases; J trimming: 8 bases; junction bases outside the gene matches: 6. The CDR3 is made up of 14 amino acids. Germline V gives CDR1 MNHEY, CDR2 SVGAGI. The CDR3 spells CASSYLGGWDEQFF. The CDR3 DNA reads as TGTGCCAGCAGTTACCTAGGGGGCTGGGATGAGCAGTTCTTC.

This chain links TRBV6-5 with TRBJ1-5; possibly TRBD1 for D (5 bases). Germline CDR1 and CDR2: MNHEY and SVGAGI. Trimming left V 0 bases short and J 7 bases short, with 13 bases between. This CDR3 region has 15 residues. CDR3 sequence reads: CASSYSMAGQQPQHF. CDR3 nucleotide sequence: TGTGCCAGCAGTTACTCGATGGCAGGGCAACAGCCCCAGCATTTT.

The chain links TRBV6-5 to TRBJ1-6; D ambiguous. The germline V gene has CDR1 MNHEY and CDR2 SVGAGI. The CDR3 is 13 residues long. V was cut by 4 bases and J by 7 bases, with 8 bases left in between. Here the CDR3 DNA reads TGTGCCAGCAGTTTACTCAACAATTCACCCCTCCACTTT. The encoded protein is CASSLLNNSPLHF.

This clone was seen a single time. The chain combines TRBV5-1 with TRBJ2-7, with a weak D call TRBD1 (6 bases). The CDR3 totals 15 residues. The germline V and J ends were trimmed by 0 bases and 2 bases, with 12 bases remaining between them. Germline V gene lookup returns CDR1 SGHRS and CDR2 YFSETQ. The CDR3 sequence: CASSLASQGPYEQYF. The DNA of the CDR3 is TGCGCCAGCAGCTTGGCCAGTCAGGGGCCCTACGAGCAGTACTTC.

The chain carries TRBV6-5 and TRBJ2-5; 7 nucleotides match TRBD2. This CDR3 has 14 residues. CDR1 and CDR2 from the germline V gene are MNHEY and SVGAGI. The V and J ends lost 7 bases and 0 bases, in that order; junction bases with no gene match: 5. This CDR3 reads CASTQRGDQETQYF. In DNA, the CDR3 is TGTGCCAGCACTCAACGGGGGGACCAAGAGACCCAGTACTTC.

The chain has TRBV4-3 and TRBJ2-1; the match to TRBD2 covers 7 bases. In germline, CDR1 is LGHNA, CDR2 YSLEER. This CDR3 has 16 amino acids. Trimming took 1 base from V and 0 from J; bases not matched to a gene: 3. CDR3 region: CASSQGLAASYNEQFF. In DNA form, the CDR3 reads TGCGCCAGCAGCCAAGGTCTAGCGGCCTCCTACAATGAGCAGTTCTTC.

This chain joins TRBV6-2 or TRBV6-3 and TRBJ1-1, with 10 bases fitting TRBD1. The CDR3 is made up of 20 amino acids. Germline values: CDR1 MNHEY, CDR2 SVGEGT. V lost 6 bases and J lost 2; bases outside the gene matches: 21. This CDR3 reads CASSHPGQGLLPIPNTEAFF. The CDR3 DNA follows: TGTGCCAGCAGCCATCCGGGACAGGGGCTACTTCCGATACCAAACACTGAAGCTTTCTTT.

This chain links TRBV6-5 with TRBJ2-7, with 14 positions matching TRBD2. This CDR3 contains 15 residues. The V gene's germline CDR1 is MNHEY and CDR2 SVGAGI. J gave up 5 bases and V 6 bases, and 6 bases lay outside the gene matches. CDR3 DNA: TGTGCCAGCAGACGACTAGCGGGAGGGATCGACGAGCAGTACTTC. It encodes CASRRLAGGIDEQYF.